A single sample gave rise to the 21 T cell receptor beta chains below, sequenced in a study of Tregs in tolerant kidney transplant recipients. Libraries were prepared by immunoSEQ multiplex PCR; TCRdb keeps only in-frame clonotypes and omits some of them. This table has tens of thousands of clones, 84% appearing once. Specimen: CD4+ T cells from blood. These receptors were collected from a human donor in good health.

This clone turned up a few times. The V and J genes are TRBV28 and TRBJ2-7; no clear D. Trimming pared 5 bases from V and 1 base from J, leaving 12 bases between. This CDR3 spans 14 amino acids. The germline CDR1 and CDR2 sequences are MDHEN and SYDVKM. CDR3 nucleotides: TGTGCCAGCAGTCCGCCCGGGTTTTCCTACGAGCAGTACTTC. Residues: CASSPPGFSYEQYF.

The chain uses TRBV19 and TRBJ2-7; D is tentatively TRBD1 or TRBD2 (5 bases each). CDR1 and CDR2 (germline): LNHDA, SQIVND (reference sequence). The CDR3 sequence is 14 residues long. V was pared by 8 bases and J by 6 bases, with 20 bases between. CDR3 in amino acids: CASALAGGEGEQYF. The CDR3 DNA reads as TGTGCCAGTGCGCTCGCTGGGGGAGAAGGCGAGCAGTACTTC.

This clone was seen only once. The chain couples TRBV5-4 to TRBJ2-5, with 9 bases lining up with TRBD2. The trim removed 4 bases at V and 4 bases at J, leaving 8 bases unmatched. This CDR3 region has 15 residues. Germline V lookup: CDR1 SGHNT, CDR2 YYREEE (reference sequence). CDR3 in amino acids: CASSPPGREGETQYF. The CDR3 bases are TGTGCCAGCAGCCCCCCGGGGCGGGAGGGAGAGACCCAGTACTTC.

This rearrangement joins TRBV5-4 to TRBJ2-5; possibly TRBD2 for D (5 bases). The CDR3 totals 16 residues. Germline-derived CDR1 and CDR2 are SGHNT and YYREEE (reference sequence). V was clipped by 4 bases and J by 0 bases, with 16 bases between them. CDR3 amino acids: CASSVNGGAYQETQYF. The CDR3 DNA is TGTGCCAGCAGCGTGAATGGAGGTGCGTACCAAGAGACCCAGTACTTC.

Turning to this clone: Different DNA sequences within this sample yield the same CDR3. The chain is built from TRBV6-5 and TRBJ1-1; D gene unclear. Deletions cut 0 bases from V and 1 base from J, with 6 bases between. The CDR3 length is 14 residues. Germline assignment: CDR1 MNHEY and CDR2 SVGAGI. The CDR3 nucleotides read TGTGCCAGCAGTTACTCGAACAGGAACACTGAAGCTTTCTTT. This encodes CASSYSNRNTEAFF.

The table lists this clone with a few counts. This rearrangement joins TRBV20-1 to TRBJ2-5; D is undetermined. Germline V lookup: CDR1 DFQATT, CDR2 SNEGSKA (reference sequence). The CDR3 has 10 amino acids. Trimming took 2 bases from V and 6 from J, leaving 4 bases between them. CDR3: CSARLKTQYF. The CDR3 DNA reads TGCAGTGCTAGATTAAAGACCCAGTACTTC.

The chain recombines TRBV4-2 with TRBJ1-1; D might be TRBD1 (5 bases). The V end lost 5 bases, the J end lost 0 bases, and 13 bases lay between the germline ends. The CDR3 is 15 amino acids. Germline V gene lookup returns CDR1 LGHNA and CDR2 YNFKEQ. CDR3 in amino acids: CASSLEGKVNTEAFF. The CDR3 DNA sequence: TGTGCCAGCAGCTTAGAGGGGAAGGTGAACACTGAAGCTTTCTTT.

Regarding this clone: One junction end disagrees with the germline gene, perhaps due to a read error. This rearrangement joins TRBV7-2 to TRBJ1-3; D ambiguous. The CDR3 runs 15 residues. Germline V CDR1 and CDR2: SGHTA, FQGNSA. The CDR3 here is CASSLEWAAGTTIYF. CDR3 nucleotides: TGTGCCAGCAGCTTAGAATGGGCAGCCGGAACCACCATATATTTT.

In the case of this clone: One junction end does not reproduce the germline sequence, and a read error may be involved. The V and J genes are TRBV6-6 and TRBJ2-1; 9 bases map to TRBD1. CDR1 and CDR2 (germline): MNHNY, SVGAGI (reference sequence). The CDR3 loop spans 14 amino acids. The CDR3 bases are TGTGCCAGCAGCACCGGGACAGGGTTTGGTCGGCAGCTCTTC. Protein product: CASSTGTGFGRQLF.

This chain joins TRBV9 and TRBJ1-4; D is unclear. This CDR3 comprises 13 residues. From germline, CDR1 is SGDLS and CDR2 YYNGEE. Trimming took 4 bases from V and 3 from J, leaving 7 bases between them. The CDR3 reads CASSPSSNEKLFF. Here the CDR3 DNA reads TGTGCCAGCAGCCCCTCGTCTAATGAAAAACTGTTTTTT.

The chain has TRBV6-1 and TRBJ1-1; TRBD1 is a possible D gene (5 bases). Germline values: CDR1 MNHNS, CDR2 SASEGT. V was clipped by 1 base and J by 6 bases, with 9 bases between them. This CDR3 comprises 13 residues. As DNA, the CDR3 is TGTGCCAGCAGTGAAGGGGGGTTCGCTGAAGCTTTCTTT. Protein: CASSEGGFAEAFF.

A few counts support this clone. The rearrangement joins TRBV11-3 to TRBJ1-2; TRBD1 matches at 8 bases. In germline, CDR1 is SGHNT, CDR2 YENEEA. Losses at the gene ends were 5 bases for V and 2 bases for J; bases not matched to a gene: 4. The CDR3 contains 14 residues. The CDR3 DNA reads TGTGCCAGCAGCCTACAGGGGGGGAACTATGGCTACACCTTC. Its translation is CASSLQGGNYGYTF. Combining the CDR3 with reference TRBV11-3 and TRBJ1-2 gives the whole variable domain EAGVVQSPRYKIIEKKQPVAFWCNPISGHNTLYWYLQNLGQGPELLIRYENEEAVDDSQLPKDRFSAERLKGVDSTLKIQPAELGDSAVYLCASSLQGGNYGYTFGSGTRLTVV.

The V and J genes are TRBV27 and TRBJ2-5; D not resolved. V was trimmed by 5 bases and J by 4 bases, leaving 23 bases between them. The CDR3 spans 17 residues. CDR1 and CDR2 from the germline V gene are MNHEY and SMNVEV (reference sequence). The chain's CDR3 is CASSRQAGPKVGETQYF. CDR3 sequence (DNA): TGTGCCAGCAGTCGGCAAGCCGGGCCGAAGGTGGGAGAGACCCAGTACTTC.

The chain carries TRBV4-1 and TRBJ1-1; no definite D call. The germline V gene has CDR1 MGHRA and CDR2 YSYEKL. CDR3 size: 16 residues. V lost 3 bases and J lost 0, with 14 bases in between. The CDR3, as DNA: TGCGCCAGCAGCCACCCCTTAGGCTCCATGAACACTGAAGCTTTCTTT. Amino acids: CASSHPLGSMNTEAFF.

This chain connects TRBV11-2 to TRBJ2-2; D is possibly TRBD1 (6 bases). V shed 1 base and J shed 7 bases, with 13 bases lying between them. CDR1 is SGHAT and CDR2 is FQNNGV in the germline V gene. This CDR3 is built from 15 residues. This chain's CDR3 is CASSLGLAGVGELFF. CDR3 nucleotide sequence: TGTGCCAGCAGCTTAGGGCTCGCAGGGGTCGGGGAGCTGTTTTTT.

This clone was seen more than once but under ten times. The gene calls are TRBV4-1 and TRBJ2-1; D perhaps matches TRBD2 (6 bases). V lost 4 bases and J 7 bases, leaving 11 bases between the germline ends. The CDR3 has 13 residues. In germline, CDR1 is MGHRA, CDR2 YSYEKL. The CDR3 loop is CASSRGLRNEQFF. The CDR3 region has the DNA TGCGCCAGCAGCCGGGGACTTCGGAATGAGCAGTTCTTC.

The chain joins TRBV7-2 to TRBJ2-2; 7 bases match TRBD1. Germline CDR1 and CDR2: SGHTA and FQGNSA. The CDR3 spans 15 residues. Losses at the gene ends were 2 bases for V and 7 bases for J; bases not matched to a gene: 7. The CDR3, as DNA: TGTGCCAGCAGCTTAAACAGGGGAAAAGGCGGGGAGCTGTTTTTT. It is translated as CASSLNRGKGGELFF.

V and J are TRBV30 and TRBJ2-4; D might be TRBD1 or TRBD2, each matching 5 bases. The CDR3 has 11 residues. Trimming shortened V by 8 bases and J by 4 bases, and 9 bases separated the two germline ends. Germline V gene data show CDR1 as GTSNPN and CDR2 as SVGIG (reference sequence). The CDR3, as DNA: TGTGCCCGGGGCAGTAAAAACATTCAGTACTTC. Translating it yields CARGSKNIQYF. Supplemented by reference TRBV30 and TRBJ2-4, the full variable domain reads SQTIHQWPATLVQPVGSPLSLECTVEGTSNPNLYWYRQAAGRGLQLLFYSVGIGQISSEVPQNLSASRPQDRQFILSSKKLLLSDSGFYLCARGSKNIQYFGAGTRLSVL.

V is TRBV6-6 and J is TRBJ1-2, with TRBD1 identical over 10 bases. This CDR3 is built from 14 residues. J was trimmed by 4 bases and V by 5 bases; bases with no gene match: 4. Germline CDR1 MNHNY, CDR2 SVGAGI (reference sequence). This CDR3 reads CASSRQGALYGYTF. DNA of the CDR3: TGTGCCAGCAGTCGACAGGGGGCTCTCTATGGCTACACCTTC.

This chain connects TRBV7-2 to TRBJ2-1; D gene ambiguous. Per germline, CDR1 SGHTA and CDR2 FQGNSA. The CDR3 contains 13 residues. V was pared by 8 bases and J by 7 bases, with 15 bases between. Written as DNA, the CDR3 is TGTGCCAGCGGCGATCGGTTTTTAAATGAGCAGTTCTTC. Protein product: CASGDRFLNEQFF.

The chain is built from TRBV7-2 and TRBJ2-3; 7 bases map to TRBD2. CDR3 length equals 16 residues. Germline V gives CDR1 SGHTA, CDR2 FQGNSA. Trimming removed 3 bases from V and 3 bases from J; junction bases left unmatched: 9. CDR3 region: CASSFGLAGVTDTQYF. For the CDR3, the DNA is TGTGCCAGCAGCTTTGGTTTGGCGGGAGTGACAGATACGCAGTATTTT.